This T cell receptor beta chain was recovered during a study of OX40 agonist ivuxolimab in advanced cancers. Using immunoSEQ multiplex PCR, the repertoire was profiled, and TCRdb retains in-frame clones only, with some absent. The table lists about 86,000 clones, roughly 89% of them singletons, with approximately 1.5% in the top ten. V shed 4 bases, J shed 6 bases, and the junction held 5 bases outside the gene matches. Germline V lookup: CDR1 SGHNT, CDR2 YYREEE (reference sequence). The CDR3 is 13 residues long. The rearrangement joins TRBV5-4 to TRBJ2-7, with 9 bases lining up with TRBD1. The TCR sequence derives from an adult with an advanced solid tumor such as melanoma, head and neck, liver or kidney cancer. The sample here was CD4+ or CD8+ T cells sorted from blood, taken in a trial of the OX40 agonist ivuxolimab. CDR3 DNA: TGTGCCAGCAGCGCGGACAGGGGACGCGAGCAGTACTTC. This translates into CASSADRGREQYF.